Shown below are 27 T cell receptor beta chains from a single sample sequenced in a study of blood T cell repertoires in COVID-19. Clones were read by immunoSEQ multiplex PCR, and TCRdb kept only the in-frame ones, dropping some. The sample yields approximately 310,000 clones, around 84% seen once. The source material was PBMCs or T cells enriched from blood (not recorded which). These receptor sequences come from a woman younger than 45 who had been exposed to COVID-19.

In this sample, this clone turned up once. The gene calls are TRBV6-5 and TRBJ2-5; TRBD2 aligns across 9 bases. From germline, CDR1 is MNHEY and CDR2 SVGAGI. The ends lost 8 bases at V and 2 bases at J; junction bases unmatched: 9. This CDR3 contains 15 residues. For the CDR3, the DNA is TGTGCCAGCTGTTTACCTAGCGGGGTACAAGAGACCCAGTACTTC. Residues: CASCLPSGVQETQYF.

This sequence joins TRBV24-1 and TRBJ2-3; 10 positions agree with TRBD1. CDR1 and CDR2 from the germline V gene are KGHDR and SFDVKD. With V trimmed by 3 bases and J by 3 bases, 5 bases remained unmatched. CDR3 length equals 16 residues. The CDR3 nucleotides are TGTGCCACCAGTGATCCGTCGGGACAGGGGACAGATACGCAGTATTTT. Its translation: CATSDPSGQGTDTQYF.

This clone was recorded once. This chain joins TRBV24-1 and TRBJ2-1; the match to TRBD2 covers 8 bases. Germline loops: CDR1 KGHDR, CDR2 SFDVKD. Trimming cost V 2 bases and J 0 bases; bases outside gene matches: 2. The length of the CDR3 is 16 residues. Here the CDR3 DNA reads TGTGCCACCAGTGATTCACTAGCGGCCTCCTACAATGAGCAGTTCTTC. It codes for CATSDSLAASYNEQFF.

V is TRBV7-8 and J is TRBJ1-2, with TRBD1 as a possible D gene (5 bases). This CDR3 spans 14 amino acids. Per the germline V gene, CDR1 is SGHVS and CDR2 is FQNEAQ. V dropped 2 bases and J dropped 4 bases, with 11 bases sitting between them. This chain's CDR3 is CASSLSEGLYGYTF. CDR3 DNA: TGTGCCAGCAGCTTATCGGAGGGGCTCTATGGCTACACCTTC.

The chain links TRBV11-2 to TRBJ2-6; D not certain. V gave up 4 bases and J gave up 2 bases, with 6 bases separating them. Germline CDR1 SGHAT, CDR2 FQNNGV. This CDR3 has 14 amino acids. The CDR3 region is CASSSLTGANVLTF. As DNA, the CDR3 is TGTGCCAGCAGCTCTTTAACTGGGGCCAACGTCCTGACTTTC.

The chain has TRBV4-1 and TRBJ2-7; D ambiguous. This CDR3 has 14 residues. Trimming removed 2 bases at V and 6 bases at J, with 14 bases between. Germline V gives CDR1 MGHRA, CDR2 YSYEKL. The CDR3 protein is CASSQSATLGEQYF. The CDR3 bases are TGCGCCAGCAGCCAATCCGCTACCCTCGGCGAGCAGTACTTC.

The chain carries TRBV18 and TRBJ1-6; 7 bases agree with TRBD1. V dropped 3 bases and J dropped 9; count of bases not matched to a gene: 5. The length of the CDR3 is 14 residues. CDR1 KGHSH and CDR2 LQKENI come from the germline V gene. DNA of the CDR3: TGTGCCAGCTCACCCGACAGGGTGGCTTCACCCCTCCACTTT. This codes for CASSPDRVASPLHF. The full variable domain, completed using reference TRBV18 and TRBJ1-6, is NAGVMQNPRHLVRRRGQEARLRCSPMKGHSHVYWYRQLPEEGLKFMVYLQKENIIDESGMPKERFSAEFPKEGPSILRIQQVVRGDSAAYFCASSPDRVASPLHFGNGTRLTVT.

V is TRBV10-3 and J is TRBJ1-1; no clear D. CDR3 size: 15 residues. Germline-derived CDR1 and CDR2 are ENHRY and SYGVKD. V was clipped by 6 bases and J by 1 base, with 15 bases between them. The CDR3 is CAIRPEVGRNTEAFF. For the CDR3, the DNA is TGTGCCATCAGGCCCGAAGTGGGGAGGAACACTGAAGCTTTCTTT.

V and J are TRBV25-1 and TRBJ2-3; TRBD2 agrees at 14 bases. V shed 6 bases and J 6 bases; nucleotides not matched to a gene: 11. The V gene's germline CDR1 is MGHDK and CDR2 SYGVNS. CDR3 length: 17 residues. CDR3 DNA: TGTGCCAGCAGGGATAGGACTAGCGGGAGGATCGCGGATACGCAGTATTTT. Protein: CASRDRTSGRIADTQYF.

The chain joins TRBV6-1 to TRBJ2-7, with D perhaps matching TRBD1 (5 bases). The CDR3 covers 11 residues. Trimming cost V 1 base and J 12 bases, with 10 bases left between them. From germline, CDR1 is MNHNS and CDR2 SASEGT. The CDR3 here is CASSEGQGWYF. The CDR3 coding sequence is TGTGCCAGCAGTGAAGGGCAGGGCTGGTACTTC.

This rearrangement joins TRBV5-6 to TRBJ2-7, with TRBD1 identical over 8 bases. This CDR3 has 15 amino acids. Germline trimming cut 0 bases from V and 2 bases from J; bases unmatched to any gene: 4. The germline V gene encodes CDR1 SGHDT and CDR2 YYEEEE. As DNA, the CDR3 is TGTGCCAGCAGCTTGGGCCAGGGGGCTACCTACGAGCAGTACTTC. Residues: CASSLGQGATYEQYF.

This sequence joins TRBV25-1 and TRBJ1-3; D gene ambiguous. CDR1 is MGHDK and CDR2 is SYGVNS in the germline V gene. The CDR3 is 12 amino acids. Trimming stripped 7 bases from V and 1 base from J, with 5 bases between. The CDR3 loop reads CASTSSGNTIYF. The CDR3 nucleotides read TGTGCCAGCACCTCTTCTGGAAACACCATATATTTT. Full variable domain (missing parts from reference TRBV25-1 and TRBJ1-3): EADIYQTPRYLVIGTGKKITLECSQTMGHDKMYWYQQDPGMELHLIHYSYGVNSTEKGDLSSESTVSRIRTEHFPLTLESARPSHTSQYLCASTSSGNTIYFGEGSWLTVV.

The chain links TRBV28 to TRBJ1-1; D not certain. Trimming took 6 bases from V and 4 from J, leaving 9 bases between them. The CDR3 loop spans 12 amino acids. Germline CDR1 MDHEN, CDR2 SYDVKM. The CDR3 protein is CASRVRSTEAFF. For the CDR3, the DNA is TGTGCCAGCAGAGTTCGGAGCACTGAAGCTTTCTTT. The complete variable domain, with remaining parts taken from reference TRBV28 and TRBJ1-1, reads DVKVTQSSRYLVKRTGEKVFLECVQDMDHENMFWYRQDPGLGLRLIYFSYDVKMKEKGDIPEGYSVSREKKERFSLILESASTNQTSMYLCASRVRSTEAFFGQGTRLTVV.

CDR3 sequence (DNA): TGTGCCAGCAGTGAAATGTCGACACCTAACTCTGGAAACACCATATATTTT. Amino acids: CASSEMSTPNSGNTIYF. The V gene is TRBV2, the J gene TRBJ1-3; D gene ambiguous. The CDR3 loop spans 17 amino acids. CDR1 is SNHLY and CDR2 is FYNNEI in the germline V gene. The V end was cut by 2 bases, the J end by 0 bases, with 14 bases between. Full variable domain (outside the CDR3, taken from reference TRBV2 and TRBJ1-3): EPEVTQTPSHQVTQMGQEVILRCVPISNHLYFYWYRQILGQKVEFLVSFYNNEISEKSEIFDDQFSVERPDGSNFTLKIRSTKLEDSAMYFCASSEMSTPNSGNTIYFGEGSWLTVV.

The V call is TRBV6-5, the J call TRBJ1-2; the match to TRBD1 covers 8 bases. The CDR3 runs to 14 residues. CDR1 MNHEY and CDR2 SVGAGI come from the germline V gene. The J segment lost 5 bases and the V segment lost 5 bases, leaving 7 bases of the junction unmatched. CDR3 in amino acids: CASSKQGAAYGYTF. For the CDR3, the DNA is TGTGCCAGCAGTAAGCAGGGGGCTGCATATGGCTACACCTTC.

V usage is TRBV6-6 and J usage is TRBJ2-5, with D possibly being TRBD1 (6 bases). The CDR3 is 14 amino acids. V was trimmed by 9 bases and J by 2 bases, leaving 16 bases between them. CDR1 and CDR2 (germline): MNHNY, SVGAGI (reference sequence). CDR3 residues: CASARGMGQETQYF. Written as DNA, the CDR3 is TGTGCCAGTGCAAGGGGGATGGGGCAAGAGACCCAGTACTTC.

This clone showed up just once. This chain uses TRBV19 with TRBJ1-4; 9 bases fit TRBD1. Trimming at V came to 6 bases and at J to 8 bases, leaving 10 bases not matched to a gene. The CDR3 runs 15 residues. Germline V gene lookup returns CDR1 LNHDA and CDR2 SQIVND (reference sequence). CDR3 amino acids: CASRNPGQGGEKLFF. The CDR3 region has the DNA TGTGCCAGTAGGAATCCGGGACAGGGTGGCGAAAAACTGTTTTTT.

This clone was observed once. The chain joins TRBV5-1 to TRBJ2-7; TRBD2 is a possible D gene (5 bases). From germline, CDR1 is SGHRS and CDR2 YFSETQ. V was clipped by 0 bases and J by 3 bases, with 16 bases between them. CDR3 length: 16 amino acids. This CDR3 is CASSLARWTEDYEQYF. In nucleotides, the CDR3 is TGCGCCAGCAGCTTGGCTCGCTGGACTGAGGACTACGAGCAGTACTTC. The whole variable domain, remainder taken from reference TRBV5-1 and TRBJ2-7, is KAGVTQTPRYLIKTRGQQVTLSCSPISGHRSVSWYQQTPGQGLQFLFEYFSETQRNKGNFPGRFSGRQFSNSRSEMNVSTLELGDSALYLCASSLARWTEDYEQYFGPGTRLTVT.

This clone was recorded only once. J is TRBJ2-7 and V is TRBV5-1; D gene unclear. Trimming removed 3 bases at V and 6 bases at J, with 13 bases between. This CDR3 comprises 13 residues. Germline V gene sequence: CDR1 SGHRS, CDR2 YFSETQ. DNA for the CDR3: TGCGCCAGCAGCTACGCAGAGGCCAGCGAGCAGTACTTC. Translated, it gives CASSYAEASEQYF.

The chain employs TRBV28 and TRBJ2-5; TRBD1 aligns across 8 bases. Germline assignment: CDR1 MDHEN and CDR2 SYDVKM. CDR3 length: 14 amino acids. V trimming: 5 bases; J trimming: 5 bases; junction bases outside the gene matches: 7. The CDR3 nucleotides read TGTGCCAGCAGTCCCCAGGGGGCACAGGAGACCCAGTACTTC. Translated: CASSPQGAQETQYF. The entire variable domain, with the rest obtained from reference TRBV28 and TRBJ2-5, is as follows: DVKVTQSSRYLVKRTGEKVFLECVQDMDHENMFWYRQDPGLGLRLIYFSYDVKMKEKGDIPEGYSVSREKKERFSLILESASTNQTSMYLCASSPQGAQETQYFGPGTRLLVL.

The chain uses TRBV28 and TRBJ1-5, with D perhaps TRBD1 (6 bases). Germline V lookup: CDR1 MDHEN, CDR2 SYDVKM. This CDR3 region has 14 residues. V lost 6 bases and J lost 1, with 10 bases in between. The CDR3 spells CASSHRASNQPQHF. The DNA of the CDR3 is TGTGCCAGCAGCCACAGGGCAAGCAATCAGCCCCAGCATTTT.

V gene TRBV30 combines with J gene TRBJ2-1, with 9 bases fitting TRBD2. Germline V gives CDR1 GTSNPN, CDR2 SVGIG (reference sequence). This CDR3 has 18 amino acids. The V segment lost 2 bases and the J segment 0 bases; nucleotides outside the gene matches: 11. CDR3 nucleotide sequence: TGTGCCTGGAGTATTAAAGCGGGAGGCCCCCTCTCCTACAATGAGCAGTTCTTC. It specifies CAWSIKAGGPLSYNEQFF.

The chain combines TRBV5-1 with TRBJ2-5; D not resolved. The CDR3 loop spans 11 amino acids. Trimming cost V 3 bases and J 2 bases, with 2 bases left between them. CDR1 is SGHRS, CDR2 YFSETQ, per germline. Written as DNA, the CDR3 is TGCGCCAGCAGCTCACAAGAGACCCAGTACTTC. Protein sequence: CASSSQETQYF.

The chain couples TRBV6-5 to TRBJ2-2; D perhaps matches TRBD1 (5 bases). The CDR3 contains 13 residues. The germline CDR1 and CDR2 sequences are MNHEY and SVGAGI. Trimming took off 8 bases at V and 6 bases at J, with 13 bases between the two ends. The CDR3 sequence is CASPKGVSGELFF. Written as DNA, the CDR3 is TGTGCCAGCCCTAAAGGGGTCTCCGGGGAGCTGTTTTTT.

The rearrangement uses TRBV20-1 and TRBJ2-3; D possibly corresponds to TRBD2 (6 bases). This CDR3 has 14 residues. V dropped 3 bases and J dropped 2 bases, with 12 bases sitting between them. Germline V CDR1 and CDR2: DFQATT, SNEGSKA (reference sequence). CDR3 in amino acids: CSASRLATTDTQYF. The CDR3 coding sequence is TGCAGTGCTAGTAGGCTAGCGACCACAGATACGCAGTATTTT.

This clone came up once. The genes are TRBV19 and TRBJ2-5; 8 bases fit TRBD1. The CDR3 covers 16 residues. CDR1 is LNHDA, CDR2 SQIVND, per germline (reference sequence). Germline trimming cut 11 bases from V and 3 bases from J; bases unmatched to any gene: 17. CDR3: CAASTPGGGRKETQYF. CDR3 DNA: TGTGCCGCCAGTACTCCAGGGGGCGGGCGCAAAGAGACCCAGTACTTC. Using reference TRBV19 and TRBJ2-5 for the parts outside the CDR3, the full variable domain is DGGITQSPKYLFRKEGQNVTLSCEQNLNHDAMYWYRQDPGQGLRLIYYSQIVNDFQKGDIAEGYSVSREKKESFPLTVTSAQKNPTAFYLCAASTPGGGRKETQYFGPGTRLLVL.

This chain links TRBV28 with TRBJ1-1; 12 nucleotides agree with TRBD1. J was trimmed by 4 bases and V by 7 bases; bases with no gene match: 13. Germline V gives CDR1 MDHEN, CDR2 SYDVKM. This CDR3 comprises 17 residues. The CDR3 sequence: CASISSGTGGAGTEAFF. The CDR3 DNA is TGTGCCAGCATAAGTTCCGGGACAGGGGGCGCCGGCACTGAAGCTTTCTTT.